This TCR beta chain emerged from a study of T cell responses to AZD1222 COVID-19 vaccine. As for this clone: No antigen is known for it.

CDR3 size: 14 residues. Germline CDR1 is SNHLY and CDR2 is FYNNEI. V shed 7 bases, J shed 6 bases, and the junction held 9 bases outside the gene matches. Study-wide results and caveats: Clonal diversity may have been underestimated, and the donors were mostly white British, with more females than males. Spike-spanning, vaccine-associated CD4 TCRs were dominant at 160-218 and 743-854. Increased Spike-specific TCR breadth and depth were observed after two AZD1222 doses. At baseline, just five to seven AZD1222 recipients tested seropositive.

The repertoire was sequenced with immunoSEQ multiplex PCR; TCRdb's copy has only in-frame clones and lacks some. This table has nearly 110,000 clones, around 90% appearing once. This specimen consisted of peripheral blood, obtained on day 0 of AZD1222 vaccination. V and J are TRBV2 and TRBJ1-1; the match to TRBD1 covers 9 bases. This receptor was obtained from an adult in good health. The CDR3 here is CASNTGGDLSEAFF. The CDR3 nucleotides read TGTGCCAGCAACACAGGGGGCGACTTGTCTGAAGCTTTCTTT.